What follows describes a single TCR beta chain. Its antigen is unknown. Within one base of it there is no much larger clone, and no base qualities were kept. The sample belongs to a study of monozygotic twins with cystic fibrosis (dated by TCRdb to the early 2020s). In the study overall: Barcoded libraries were prepared from approximately 2.9 micrograms of fragmented DNA with roughly 15 PCR cycles. Data for three of the twin pairs had been reported previously in another context. On the day of blood sampling, twins were ranked among 850 to 1,300 cohort participants for weight-for-height and for FEVPerc (FEV1 disease centile). Ten female and six male twin pairs, aged about 2.0 to 36.4 years (median roughly 9 years) and mostly children and adolescents, were included in the cohort. TCR beta repertoires were compared within and between 16 monozygotic twin pairs with cystic fibrosis so that genetic influence on V and J gene usage could be assessed. Study-level results and caveats: Only a small cohort was studied, and no association of shared CDR3 numbers with age, concordance or disease severity was found. Simpson clonality tended to be low (median roughly 0.009), which suggests a naive-dominated repertoire, although clonality was higher in the most severely affected patients. V gene usage was most similar to the co-twin in 13 of 16 pairs, and J usage was most similar to the co-twin in 8 of 16 pairs, which suggests genetic constraints. Nucleotide-identical clonotype sharing was significantly higher within monozygotic CF twin pairs than between unrelated CF individuals (P = 0.000026, Mann-Whitney).

The V end loses 2 bases and the J end loses 4 bases, and a stretch of 23 bases separates them. The CDR3 sequence holds 18 residues, the cysteine and phenylalanine included. The retained sequence is limited to the CDR3, 54 bases, with the frame set at the first base. The CDR1 and CDR2 encoded by the germline V gene (reference sequence) are LNHDA and SQIVND. TCR beta CDR3 regions were amplified by multiplex PCR using the immunoSEQ immune profiling system, following the manufacturer's instructions. An Illumina NextSeq system was used to carry out the sequencing. Regarding the original processing steps: Sequence data were processed on the immunoSEQ Analyzer platform, and clonality was calculated as the square root of Simpson's index of productive rearrangements. V and J usage similarity was measured by Jensen-Shannon distance, and CDR3 generation probabilities were computed with OLGA. The immuneACCESS database (August 2020) and VDJdb (December 2020) were searched for shared CDR3 sequences. TCRdb re-hosts the immuneACCESS table, in-frame sequences only. Its copies lack some clones; in the studies checked, an unresolved V gene accounts for under half of them, and the cause for the rest is not known. V and J calls and clone size are given by that table; D and trimming were obtained from the DNA. Across this sample there are some 14,000 clones, with approximately 92% seen only once. Together, the top ten hold less than 0.8% of the sample.

The twin pairs came from the European Cystic Fibrosis Twin and Sibling Study Cohort, a cohort that recruited patients from 170 or so CF clinics across 14 European countries. Zygosity and CFTR genotype were verified in-house, and zygosity was tested by multiplex PCR of nine short tandem repeat loci. Peripheral blood was sampled from each twin, with clinical parameters recorded on the day of blood sampling. Phenol/chloroform extraction was used to isolate genomic DNA from peripheral blood cells, and the DNA was then kept in TE buffer at 4 degrees C. The specimen was blood. The TCR sequence derives from a boy aged 5 to 17 with cystic fibrosis. In this chain, TRBV19 is recombined with TRBJ1-2, with no confidently assigned D gene. The nucleotide sequence is TGTGCCAGTAGTATATCTTTCCAATCCTCGCTGTTAGGCTATGGCTACACCTTC. Its protein is CASSISFQSSLLGYGYTF.